The next 14 T cell receptor beta chains were all read from a single sample in a study of cytomegalovirus exposure and HLA in healthy donors. This table comes from immunoSEQ multiplex PCR, and its TCRdb copy is limited to in-frame clones, with some not included. Seen here are nearly 110,000 clones, roughly nine tenths observed once, and the top ten hold less than 2%. The sample taken for sequencing was PBMCs. These receptors came from a woman aged 18-29 years in good health and CMV-seropositive.

This clone was detected a few times. The J gene is TRBJ1-6, the V gene TRBV21-1; TRBD1 reflects the table's D call only, with no check against the DNA. TRBV21-1 is reported as a pseudogene. The CDR3 sequence is 13 residues long. The CDR3 coding sequence is TGTGCCAGCAGCAAACATCGGGACACCGGCTCCCACTTT. Its translation: CASSKHRDTGSHF.

This chain connects TRBV6-6 to TRBJ2-1, with 8 bases lining up with TRBD1. Looked up from germline, CDR1 is MNHNY and CDR2 is SVGAGI (reference sequence). This CDR3 has 14 amino acids. The J segment lost 2 bases and the V segment lost 11 bases, leaving 8 bases of the junction unmatched. CDR3 DNA: TGTGCCGGGAGACAGGGGCCAACCTACAATGAGCAGTTCTTC. Translation: CAGRQGPTYNEQFF.

In this sample, this clone turned up once. This chain joins TRBV14 and TRBJ1-2; D gene unclear. V was cut by 0 bases and J by 4 bases, with 6 bases left in between. The CDR3 sequence is 13 residues long. Per germline, CDR1 SGHDN and CDR2 FVKESK. The CDR3 loop is CASSQEVSYGYTF. In DNA, the CDR3 is TGTGCCAGCAGCCAAGAGGTCAGCTATGGCTACACCTTC. Combining the CDR3 with reference TRBV14 and TRBJ1-2 gives the whole variable domain EAGVTQFPSHSVIEKGQTVTLRCDPISGHDNLYWYRRVMGKEIKFLLHFVKESKQDESGMPNNRFLAERTGGTYSTLKVQPAELEDSGVYFCASSQEVSYGYTFGSGTRLTVV.

Points on this clone: The same CDR3 can be traced to other DNA sequences in this sample. The chain has TRBV9 and TRBJ2-5; 7 nucleotides match TRBD2. This CDR3 has 14 residues. V lost 0 bases and J lost 2; bases outside the gene matches: 1. The germline V gene encodes CDR1 SGDLS and CDR2 YYNGEE. This CDR3 is CASSVGRGQETQYF. Written as DNA, the CDR3 is TGTGCCAGCAGCGTAGGGCGGGGGCAAGAGACCCAGTACTTC.

A single count supports this clone. The V and J genes are TRBV7-2 and TRBJ2-1, with a tentative D call TRBD1 (5 bases). Germline CDR1 and CDR2: SGHTA and FQGNSA. V was clipped by 1 base and J by 0 bases, with 13 bases between them. This CDR3 spans 17 amino acids. CDR3 region: CASSLGPQASSYNEQFF. The DNA for the CDR3 is TGTGCCAGCAGCTTAGGACCACAGGCCAGCTCCTACAATGAGCAGTTCTTC.

The chain couples TRBV10-3 to TRBJ1-5; 7 positions agree with TRBD1. This CDR3 is built from 14 residues. Per the germline V gene, CDR1 is ENHRY and CDR2 is SYGVKD. The J segment lost 4 bases and the V segment lost 2 bases, leaving 2 bases of the junction unmatched. As DNA, the CDR3 is TGTGCCATCAGTGAGCCAGGGGGGAATCAGCCCCAGCATTTT. Its protein product is CAISEPGGNQPQHF.

V is TRBV6-5 and J is TRBJ2-2; 10 positions match TRBD2. The CDR3 contains 15 residues. Trimming cost V 6 bases and J 6 bases; bases outside gene matches: 7. Germline V lookup: CDR1 MNHEY, CDR2 SVGAGI. The CDR3 DNA is TGTGCCAGCAGGCTCACTAGCGGGGTTCCCGGGGAGCTGTTTTTT. It is translated as CASRLTSGVPGELFF.

The V gene is TRBV6-1, the J gene TRBJ2-1; TRBD2 aligns across 15 bases. The CDR3 is 16 amino acids. Germline-derived CDR1 and CDR2 are MNHNS and SASEGT. After removal of 4 bases from V and 5 bases from J, the junction contained 3 bases not matched to a gene. The CDR3 DNA is TGTGCCAGCAGTGGACGGACTAGCGGGGGGGACAATGAGCAGTTCTTC. It specifies CASSGRTSGGDNEQFF.

The chain joins TRBV18 to TRBJ2-5; TRBD2 aligns across 7 bases. The CDR3 extends over 12 amino acids. Losses at the gene ends were 3 bases for V and 5 bases for J; bases not matched to a gene: 0. Germline values: CDR1 KGHSH, CDR2 LQKENI. The CDR3 region has the DNA TGTGCCAGCTCACCGGGGGGGGAGACCCAGTACTTC. Its translation is CASSPGGETQYF.

This clone was counted a single time. The chain employs TRBV5-6 and TRBJ1-4; 7 bases align to TRBD1. The CDR3 runs to 14 residues. Germline CDR1 SGHDT, CDR2 YYEEEE. V lost 4 bases, J lost 7 bases, and 7 bases stayed unmatched. The CDR3 region is CASSRVAGGEKLFF. The CDR3 bases are TGTGCCAGCAGCCGGGTGGCAGGGGGTGAAAAACTGTTTTTT.

This clone appeared a single time. The chain couples TRBV28 to TRBJ2-1; D might be TRBD2 (6 bases). Germline assignment: CDR1 MDHEN and CDR2 SYDVKM. The ends were cut back, 1 base at V and 8 bases at J, with 12 bases in the middle. The CDR3 consists of 14 residues. CDR3 protein: CASSLYRGSDEQFF. The DNA of the CDR3 is TGTGCCAGCAGTTTATATCGGGGGTCGGATGAGCAGTTCTTC.

The chain uses TRBV9 and TRBJ1-2; 11 bases align to TRBD1. This CDR3 is built from 15 residues. V was pared by 2 bases and J by 5 bases, with 5 bases of the junction left unmatched. Germline V gene sequence: CDR1 SGDLS, CDR2 YYNGEE. The CDR3 loop is CASSVNRDRGYGYTF. The CDR3 DNA is TGTGCCAGCAGCGTCAACCGGGACAGGGGGTATGGCTACACCTTC.

The chain uses TRBV12-2 and TRBJ2-7; the table's D gene call, TRBD2, was not cross checked with the DNA. TRBV12-2 is given as a pseudogene. The length of the CDR3 is 11 residues. CDR3 nucleotide sequence: TGTGCAAGTCGCTCAGCTGGGGAGGGGGACTTC. This encodes CASRSAGEGDF.

V gene TRBV6-5 combines with J gene TRBJ2-1, with a possible D match to TRBD2 (6 bases). The germline gives CDR1 MNHEY, CDR2 SVGAGI. The CDR3 loop spans 14 amino acids. Trimming left V 5 bases short and J 6 bases short, with 14 bases between. CDR3 DNA: TGTGCCAGCAGTCCCGAGGAGGGTGGCAATGAGCAGTTCTTC. The encoded protein is CASSPEEGGNEQFF.